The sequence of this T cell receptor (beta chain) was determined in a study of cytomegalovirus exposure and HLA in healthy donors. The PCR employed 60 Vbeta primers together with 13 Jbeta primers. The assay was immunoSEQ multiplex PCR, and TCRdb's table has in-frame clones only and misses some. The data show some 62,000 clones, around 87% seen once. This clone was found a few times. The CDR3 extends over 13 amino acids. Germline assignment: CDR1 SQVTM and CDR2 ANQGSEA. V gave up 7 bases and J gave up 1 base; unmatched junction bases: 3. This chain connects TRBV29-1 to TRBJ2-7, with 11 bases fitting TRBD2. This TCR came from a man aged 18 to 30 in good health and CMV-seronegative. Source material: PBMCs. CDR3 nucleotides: TGCAGCGCTGGGACTAGCGGATCCTACGAGCAGTACTTC. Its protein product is CSAGTSGSYEQYF.